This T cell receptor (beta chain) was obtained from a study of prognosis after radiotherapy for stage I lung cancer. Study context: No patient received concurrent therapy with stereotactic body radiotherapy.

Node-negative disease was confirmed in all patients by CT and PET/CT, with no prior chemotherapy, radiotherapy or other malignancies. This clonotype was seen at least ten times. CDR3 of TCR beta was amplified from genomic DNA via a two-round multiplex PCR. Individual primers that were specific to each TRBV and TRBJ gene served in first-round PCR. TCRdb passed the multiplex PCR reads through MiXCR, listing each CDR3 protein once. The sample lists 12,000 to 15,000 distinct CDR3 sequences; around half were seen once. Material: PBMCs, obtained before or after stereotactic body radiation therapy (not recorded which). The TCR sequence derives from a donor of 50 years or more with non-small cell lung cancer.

CDR3 sequence (DNA): TGTGCCAGCAGGAAGGACGGCGGCACCGGGGAGCTGTTTTTT. Translation gives CASRKDGGTGELFF. The chain combines TRBV7-2 with TRBJ2-2; D is uncertain. The CDR3 is made up of 14 amino acids. Trimming cost V 6 bases and J 4 bases, with 12 bases left between them. CDR1 is SGHTA, CDR2 FQGNSA, per germline.